These 21 T cell receptor beta chains originate from one sample sequenced in a study of cytomegalovirus exposure and HLA in healthy donors. Use of 60 Vbeta and 13 Jbeta primers characterized the PCR. The protocol was immunoSEQ multiplex PCR, while the TCRdb copy is restricted to in-frame clones and leaves out a portion. The sample has 250,000 or so clones, roughly 84% seen once. Input material: PBMCs. Every receptor here comes from a human donor in good health.

The V and J genes are TRBV10-3 and TRBJ2-7; 7 bases match TRBD1. V was pared by 6 bases and J by 3 bases, with 8 bases of the junction left unmatched. CDR1 is ENHRY and CDR2 is SYGVKD in the germline V gene. CDR3 size: 14 residues. CDR3 DNA: TGTGCCATCAGCGCGACGGGACAGATCTACGAGCAGTACTTC. Its translation is CAISATGQIYEQYF.

CDR3 protein: CASSPGGADTEAFF. The CDR3, as DNA: TGCGCCAGCAGCCCAGGGGGCGCGGACACTGAAGCTTTCTTT. The gene calls are TRBV5-1 and TRBJ1-1; 8 positions match TRBD1. Germline loops: CDR1 SGHRS, CDR2 YFSETQ. With 4 bases clipped from V and 3 bases from J, the junction kept 5 bases outside the gene matches. The CDR3 has 14 residues.

The chain is built from TRBV6-5 and TRBJ1-2; D is unclear. Between the trimmed V and J ends, which lost 10 bases and 0 bases, there was a span of 15 bases. From germline, CDR1 is MNHEY and CDR2 SVGAGI. The CDR3 length is 14 residues. CDR3 bases: TGTGCCACTTCGGGAGGCATAACTAACTATGGCTACACCTTC. Amino acids: CATSGGITNYGYTF.

The CDR3 DNA sequence: TGTGCCAGCAGCAAAATCCACCGGGACAGGGAAGCTTTCTTT. It codes for CASSKIHRDREAFF. The rearrangement links TRBV21-1 to TRBJ1-1; the listed D gene, TRBD1, was not tested against the DNA. TRBV21-1 represents a pseudogene. This CDR3 has 14 residues.

J is TRBJ2-7 and V is TRBV4-2; 15 bases agree with TRBD2. Germline CDR1 LGHNA, CDR2 YNFKEQ. J gave up 0 bases and V 3 bases, and 12 bases lay outside the gene matches. CDR3 size: 20 residues. CDR3 sequence: CASSQMYWGLAGGDSYEQYF. For the CDR3, the DNA is TGTGCCAGCAGCCAGATGTATTGGGGACTAGCGGGAGGAGACTCCTACGAGCAGTACTTC.

V gene TRBV4-2 combines with J gene TRBJ1-2; perhaps TRBD1 as D (6 bases). This CDR3 comprises 15 residues. Germline lookup yields CDR1 LGHNA and CDR2 YNFKEQ. With 6 bases removed from V and 0 bases from J, the gap between germline ends came to 14 bases. The CDR3 loop reads CASRLEGQPNYGYTF. For the CDR3, the DNA is TGTGCCAGCAGGCTTGAGGGACAACCTAACTATGGCTACACCTTC.

The chain joins TRBV7-9 to TRBJ2-5; 9 bases agree with TRBD2. Germline CDR1 and CDR2: SEHNR and FQNEAQ (reference sequence). V lost 1 base to trimming and J lost 2 bases; unmatched junction nucleotides: 5. This CDR3 is 16 amino acids long. The chain's CDR3 is CASSLDVAGVQETQYF. In nucleotides, the CDR3 is TGTGCCAGCAGCTTAGACGTAGCGGGGGTACAAGAGACCCAGTACTTC.

V usage is TRBV2 and J usage is TRBJ2-1, with D perhaps TRBD2 (6 bases). The V and J ends lost 8 bases and 4 bases respectively, with 9 bases between them. The CDR3 length is 12 residues. The germline V gene encodes CDR1 SNHLY and CDR2 FYNNEI. This CDR3 reads CASLALYNEQFF. The CDR3 DNA is TGTGCCAGCCTAGCGCTATACAATGAGCAGTTCTTC.

This chain links TRBV5-6 with TRBJ1-1; D perhaps matches TRBD1 (6 bases). CDR1 is SGHDT and CDR2 is YYEEEE in the germline V gene. Trimming left V 5 bases short and J 5 bases short, with 19 bases between. This CDR3 is built from 15 residues. CDR3 loop: CASSLGRQGRTEAFF. The CDR3 coding sequence is TGTGCCAGCAGTCTTGGACGTCAGGGGCGGACTGAAGCTTTCTTT. The whole variable domain, remainder taken from reference TRBV5-6 and TRBJ1-1, is DAGVTQSPTHLIKTRGQQVTLRCSPKSGHDTVSWYQQALGQGPQFIFQYYEEEERQRGNFPDRFSGHQFPNYSSELNVNALLLGDSALYLCASSLGRQGRTEAFFGQGTRLTVV.

The chain recombines TRBV28 with TRBJ2-5; possibly TRBD1 for D (6 bases). V shed 5 bases and J shed 0 bases, with 13 bases lying between them. The CDR3 covers 15 residues. Germline V gives CDR1 MDHEN, CDR2 SYDVKM. The CDR3, as DNA: TGTGCCAGCAGTCCTATAGGACAGTACCAAGAGACCCAGTACTTC. It codes for CASSPIGQYQETQYF.

CDR3: CASSENSAGSGDEQYF. The DNA of the CDR3 is TGTGCCAGCAGTGAAAACTCGGCCGGCTCAGGGGACGAGCAGTACTTC. The genes are TRBV2 and TRBJ2-7, with D possibly being TRBD1 (6 bases). CDR1 and CDR2 from the germline V gene are SNHLY and FYNNEI. V was shortened by 2 bases and J by 5 bases, with 19 bases between the two germline ends. The length of the CDR3 is 16 residues.

This rearrangement joins TRBV11-2 to TRBJ2-7; 7 bases fit TRBD2. CDR3 length: 19 amino acids. V was pared by 0 bases and J by 3 bases, with 17 bases of the junction left unmatched. CDR1 and CDR2 from the germline V gene are SGHAT and FQNNGV. The CDR3 DNA reads as TGTGCCAGCAGCTTAGATCGGACTTTTATAGGCGGGAGTAACTACGAGCAGTACTTC. Translation: CASSLDRTFIGGSNYEQYF.

The chain combines TRBV4-1 with TRBJ2-1, with 11 bases lining up with TRBD2. V dropped 1 base and J dropped 9; count of bases not matched to a gene: 8. The CDR3 runs 16 residues. Germline-derived CDR1 and CDR2 are MGHRA and YSYEKL. CDR3 loop: CASSQVAGGYMVEQFF. CDR3 coding DNA: TGCGCCAGCAGCCAAGTAGCGGGAGGGTATATGGTTGAGCAGTTCTTC.

The CDR3 DNA follows: TGTGCCAGTAGTATGGGGGCGAATTCCAATGAGCAGTTCTTC. It translates to CASSMGANSNEQFF. The chain links TRBV19 to TRBJ2-1, with D perhaps matching TRBD1 (6 bases). CDR1 LNHDA and CDR2 SQIVND come from the germline V gene (reference sequence). The CDR3 is 14 residues long. V shed 3 bases and J shed 6 bases, with 12 bases lying between them.

The V gene is TRBV30, the J gene TRBJ1-1; unclear D gene. The CDR3 spans 12 residues. Trimming shortened V by 8 bases and J by 1 base, and 11 bases separated the two germline ends. CDR1 is GTSNPN and CDR2 is SVGIG in the germline V gene (reference sequence). CDR3 DNA sequence: TGTGCCGCGGCCCGACGGAACACTGAAGCTTTCTTT. Protein: CAAARRNTEAFF.

The chain has TRBV4-1 and TRBJ1-4; D may be TRBD1 (6 bases). The CDR3 sequence is 13 residues long. The V gene's germline CDR1 is MGHRA and CDR2 YSYEKL. V was cut by 9 bases and J by 7 bases, with 15 bases left in between. CDR3 nucleotide sequence: TGCGCCAGTCATGGGGGCTGGGGTGAAAAACTGTTTTTT. This sequence encodes CASHGGWGEKLFF.

This clone has only a few counts. The chain links TRBV5-8 to TRBJ1-2; a possible D gene is TRBD1 (5 bases). Germline CDR1 is SGHTS and CDR2 is YDEGEE. The CDR3 runs to 15 residues. Trimming took off 2 bases at V and 7 bases at J, with 18 bases between the two ends. In DNA form, the CDR3 reads TGTGCCAGCAGCTTAAGGGCGGTAGGGGCTGCTGGCTACACCTTC. Amino acids: CASSLRAVGAAGYTF.

The V call is TRBV9, the J call TRBJ2-5; TRBD1 matches at 10 bases. This CDR3 comprises 15 residues. Per the germline V gene, CDR1 is SGDLS and CDR2 is YYNGEE. The J segment lost 5 bases and the V segment lost 2 bases, leaving 6 bases of the junction unmatched. The CDR3 reads CASSVTGTGVETQYF. The CDR3 nucleotides are TGTGCCAGCAGCGTGACCGGGACAGGGGTGGAGACCCAGTACTTC.

The chain uses TRBV10-3 and TRBJ2-7; possibly TRBD2 for D (5 bases). CDR1 is ENHRY, CDR2 SYGVKD, per germline. This CDR3 is 13 amino acids long. V dropped 2 bases and J dropped 1 base, with 6 bases sitting between them. CDR3 amino acids: CAISEEGSYEQYF. The DNA for the CDR3 is TGTGCCATCAGTGAGGAGGGTTCCTACGAGCAGTACTTC.

This clone was counted a few times. The gene calls are TRBV6-6 and TRBJ2-2; TRBD2 agrees at 9 bases. This CDR3 is 15 amino acids long. V lost 4 bases to trimming and J lost 6 bases; unmatched junction nucleotides: 6. From germline, CDR1 is MNHNY and CDR2 SVGAGI (reference sequence). CDR3 sequence reads: CASSLGLARAGELFF. CDR3 coding DNA: TGTGCCAGCAGTTTAGGACTAGCGAGGGCCGGGGAGCTGTTTTTT.

Regarding this clone: This sample includes further DNA sequences coding for the same CDR3. The rearrangement uses TRBV4-2 and TRBJ2-7, with 7 bases fitting TRBD1. Trimming at V came to 1 base and at J to 0 bases, leaving 3 bases not matched to a gene. Germline CDR1 and CDR2: LGHNA and YNFKEQ. CDR3 length: 15 amino acids. CDR3 in DNA: TGTGCCAGCAGCCAAGGGACAGGAAGCTCCTACGAGCAGTACTTC. Translation: CASSQGTGSSYEQYF.